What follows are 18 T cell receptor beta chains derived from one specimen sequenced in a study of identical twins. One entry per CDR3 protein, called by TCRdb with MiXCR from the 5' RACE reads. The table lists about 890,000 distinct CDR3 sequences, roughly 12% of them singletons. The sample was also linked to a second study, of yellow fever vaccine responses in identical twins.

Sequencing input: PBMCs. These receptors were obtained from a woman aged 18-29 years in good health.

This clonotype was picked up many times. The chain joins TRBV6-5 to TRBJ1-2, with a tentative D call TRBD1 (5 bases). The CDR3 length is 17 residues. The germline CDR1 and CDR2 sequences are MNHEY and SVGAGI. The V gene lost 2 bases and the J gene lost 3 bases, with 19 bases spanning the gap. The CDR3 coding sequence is TGTGCCAGCAGTTACGATATATCCGGGGCCAGGGACTATGGCTACACCTTC. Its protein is CASSYDISGARDYGYTF.

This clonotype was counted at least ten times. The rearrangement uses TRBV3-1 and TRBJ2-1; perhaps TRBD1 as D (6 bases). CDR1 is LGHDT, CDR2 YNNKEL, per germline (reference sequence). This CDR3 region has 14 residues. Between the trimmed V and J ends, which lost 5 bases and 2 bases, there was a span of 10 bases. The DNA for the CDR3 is TGTGCCAGCAGCACACAGGGTGCCTACAATGAGCAGTTCTTC. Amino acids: CASSTQGAYNEQFF.

The CDR3 is CASTPSGGARETQYF. DNA of the CDR3: TGTGCCAGCACCCCGAGCGGGGGGGCTCGAGAGACCCAGTACTTC. The chain couples TRBV12-3 or TRBV12-4 to TRBJ2-5; 10 nucleotides match TRBD2. Trimming cost V 7 bases and J 4 bases; bases outside gene matches: 9. The CDR3 spans 15 residues.

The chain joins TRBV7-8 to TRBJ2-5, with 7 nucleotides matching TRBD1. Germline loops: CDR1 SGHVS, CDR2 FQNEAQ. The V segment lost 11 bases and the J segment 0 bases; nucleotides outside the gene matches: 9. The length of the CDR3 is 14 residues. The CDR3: CAGPLGQHQETQYF. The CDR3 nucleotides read TGTGCCGGGCCCCTGGGACAGCACCAAGAGACCCAGTACTTC.

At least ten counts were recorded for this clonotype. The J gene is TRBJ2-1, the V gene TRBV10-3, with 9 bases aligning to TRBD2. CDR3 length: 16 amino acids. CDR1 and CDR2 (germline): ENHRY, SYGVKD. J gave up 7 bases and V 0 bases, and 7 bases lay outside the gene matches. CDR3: CAISESSGLAQNEQFF. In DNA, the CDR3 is TGTGCCATCAGTGAGTCCTCAGGACTAGCGCAGAATGAGCAGTTCTTC.

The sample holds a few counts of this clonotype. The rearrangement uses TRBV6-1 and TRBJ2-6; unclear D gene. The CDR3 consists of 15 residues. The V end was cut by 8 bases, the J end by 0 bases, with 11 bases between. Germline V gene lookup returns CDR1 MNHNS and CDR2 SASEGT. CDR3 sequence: CASFSQSSGANVLTF. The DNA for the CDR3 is TGTGCCAGCTTTAGCCAGAGCTCTGGGGCCAACGTCCTGACTTTC.

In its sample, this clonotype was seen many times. The chain's CDR3 is CASSPHSGNTIYF. The CDR3 region has the DNA TGTGCCAGCAGTCCCCACTCTGGAAACACCATATATTTT. The rearrangement uses TRBV3-1 and TRBJ1-3; unclear D gene. The germline V gene has CDR1 LGHDT and CDR2 YNNKEL (reference sequence). V was clipped by 6 bases and J by 0 bases, with 6 bases between them. The CDR3 totals 13 residues.

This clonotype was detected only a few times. For the CDR3, the DNA is TGTGCCAGCACCATAGCGGGAGTCTACAATGAGCAGTTCTTC. As protein: CASTIAGVYNEQFF. The rearrangement joins TRBV7-9 to TRBJ2-1; 9 bases are a match to TRBD2. CDR3 length: 14 amino acids. Germline loops: CDR1 SEHNR, CDR2 FQNEAQ (reference sequence). The J segment lost 3 bases and the V segment lost 7 bases, leaving 4 bases of the junction unmatched. Based on the CDR3 plus reference TRBV7-9 and TRBJ2-1, the full variable domain is DTGVSQNPRHKITKRGQNVTFRCDPISEHNRLYWYRQTLGQGPEFLTYFQNEAQLEKSRLLSDRFSAERPKGSFSTLEIQRTEQGDSAMYLCASTIAGVYNEQFFGPGTRLTVL.

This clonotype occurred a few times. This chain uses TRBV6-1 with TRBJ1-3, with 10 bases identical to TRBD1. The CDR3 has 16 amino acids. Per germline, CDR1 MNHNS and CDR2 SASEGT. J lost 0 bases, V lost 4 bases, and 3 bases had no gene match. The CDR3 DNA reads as TGTGCCAGCAGTGCCTGGGACAGGGGCTCTGGAAACACCATATATTTT. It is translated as CASSAWDRGSGNTIYF.

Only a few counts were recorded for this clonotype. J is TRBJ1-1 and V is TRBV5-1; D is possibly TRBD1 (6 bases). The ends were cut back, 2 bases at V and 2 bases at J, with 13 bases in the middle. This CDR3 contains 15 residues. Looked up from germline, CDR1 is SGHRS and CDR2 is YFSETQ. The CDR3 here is CASSLSAGVNTEAFF. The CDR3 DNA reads TGCGCCAGCAGCTTATCGGCAGGGGTTAACACTGAAGCTTTCTTT.

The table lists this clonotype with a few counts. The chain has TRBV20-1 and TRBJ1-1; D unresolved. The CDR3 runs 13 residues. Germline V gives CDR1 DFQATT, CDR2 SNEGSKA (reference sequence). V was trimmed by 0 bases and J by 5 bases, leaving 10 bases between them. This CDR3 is CSARDWRFTEAFF. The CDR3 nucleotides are TGCAGTGCTAGAGATTGGCGGTTTACTGAAGCTTTCTTT.

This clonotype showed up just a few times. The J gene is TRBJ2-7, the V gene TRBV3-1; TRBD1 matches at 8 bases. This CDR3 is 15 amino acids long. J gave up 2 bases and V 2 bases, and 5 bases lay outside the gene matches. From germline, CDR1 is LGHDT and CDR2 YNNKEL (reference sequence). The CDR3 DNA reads TGTGCCAGCAGCCAAACCGGGACAGGCACCTACGAGCAGTACGTC. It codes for CASSQTGTGTYEQYV.

DNA for the CDR3: TGTGCCAGCACCCGGGGTGCTGGGGCCAACGTCCTGACTTTC. It is translated as CASTRGAGANVLTF. The chain couples TRBV27 to TRBJ2-6, with D maybe TRBD2 (5 bases). This CDR3 spans 14 amino acids. From germline, CDR1 is MNHEY and CDR2 SMNVEV (reference sequence). V lost 7 bases to trimming and J lost 2 bases, with 9 bases between them.

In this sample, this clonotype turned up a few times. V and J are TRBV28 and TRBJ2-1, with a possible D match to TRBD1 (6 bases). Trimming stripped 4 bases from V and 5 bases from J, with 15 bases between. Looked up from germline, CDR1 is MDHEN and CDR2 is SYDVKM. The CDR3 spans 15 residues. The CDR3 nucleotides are TGTGCCAGCAGTTCGGACAGAAATCGGCACAATGAGCAGTTCTTC. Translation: CASSSDRNRHNEQFF.

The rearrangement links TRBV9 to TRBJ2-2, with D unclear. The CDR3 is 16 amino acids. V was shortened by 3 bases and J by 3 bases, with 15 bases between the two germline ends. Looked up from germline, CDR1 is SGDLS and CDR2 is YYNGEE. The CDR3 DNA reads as TGTGCCAGCAGCGCCCCGGCCCAGACGCACACCGGGGAGCTGTTTTTT. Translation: CASSAPAQTHTGELFF.

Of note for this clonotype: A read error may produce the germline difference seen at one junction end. The CDR3, as DNA: TGTGCCAGCAGTGAACCATTAAACCAGGAGACCCAGTACTTC. As protein: CASSEPLNQETQYF. This rearrangement joins TRBV2 to TRBJ2-5; D is ambiguous. The CDR3 spans 14 residues. CDR1 and CDR2 from the germline V gene are SNHLY and FYNNEI.

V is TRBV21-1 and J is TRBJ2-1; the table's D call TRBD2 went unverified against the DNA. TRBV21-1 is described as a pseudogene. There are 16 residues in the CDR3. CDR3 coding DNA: TGTGCCAGCAGCAAAGCGCCGGGACTAGCGGGTCTTAAGCAGTTCTTC. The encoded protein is CASSKAPGLAGLKQFF.

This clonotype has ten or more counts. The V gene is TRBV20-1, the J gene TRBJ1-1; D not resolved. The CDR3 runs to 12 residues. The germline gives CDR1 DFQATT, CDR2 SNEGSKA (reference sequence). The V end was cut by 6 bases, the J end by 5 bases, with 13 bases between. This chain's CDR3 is CSAPRLETEAFF. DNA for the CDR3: TGCAGTGCGCCCCGCTTGGAGACTGAAGCTTTCTTT.